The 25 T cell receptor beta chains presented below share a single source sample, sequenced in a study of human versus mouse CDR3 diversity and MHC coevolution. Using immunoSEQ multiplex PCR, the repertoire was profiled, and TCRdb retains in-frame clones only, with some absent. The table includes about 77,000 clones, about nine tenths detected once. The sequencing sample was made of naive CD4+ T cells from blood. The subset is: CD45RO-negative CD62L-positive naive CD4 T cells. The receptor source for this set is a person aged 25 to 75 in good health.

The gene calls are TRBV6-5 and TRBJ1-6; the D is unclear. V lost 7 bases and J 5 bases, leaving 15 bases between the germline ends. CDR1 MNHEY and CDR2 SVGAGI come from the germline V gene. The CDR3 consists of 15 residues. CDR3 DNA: TGTGCCAGCACCAAAAGGTTGACAAATAATTCACCCCTCCACTTT. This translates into CASTKRLTNNSPLHF.

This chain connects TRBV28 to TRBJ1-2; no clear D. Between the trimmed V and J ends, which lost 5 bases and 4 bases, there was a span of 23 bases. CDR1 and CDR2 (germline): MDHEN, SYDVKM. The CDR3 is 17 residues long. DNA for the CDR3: TGTGCCAGCAGTCTTTCCCCTTCGAGGCTTAGTAGCTATGGCTACACCTTC. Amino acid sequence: CASSLSPSRLSSYGYTF.

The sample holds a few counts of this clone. CDR3 loop: CASSPRQTNTEAFF. The CDR3 DNA sequence: TGTGCCAGCAGCCCCAGACAGACGAACACTGAAGCTTTCTTT. The chain is built from TRBV9 and TRBJ1-1; weak D call: TRBD1 (5 bases). CDR3 length equals 14 residues. Trimming left V 4 bases short and J 1 base short, with 11 bases between. The germline V gene encodes CDR1 SGDLS and CDR2 YYNGEE.

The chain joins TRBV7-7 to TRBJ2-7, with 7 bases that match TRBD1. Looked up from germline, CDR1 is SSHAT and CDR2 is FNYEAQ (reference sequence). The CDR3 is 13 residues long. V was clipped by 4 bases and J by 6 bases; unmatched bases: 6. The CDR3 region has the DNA TGTGCCAGCAGCTCAGACAGGGTGGGCGAGCAGTACTTC. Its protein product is CASSSDRVGEQYF.

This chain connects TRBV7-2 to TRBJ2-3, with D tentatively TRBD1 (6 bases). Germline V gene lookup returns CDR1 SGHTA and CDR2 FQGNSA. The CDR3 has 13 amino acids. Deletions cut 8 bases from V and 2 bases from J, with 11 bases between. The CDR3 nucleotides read TGTGCCAGCGCCGGACAGTTCACAGATACGCAGTATTTT. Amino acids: CASAGQFTDTQYF. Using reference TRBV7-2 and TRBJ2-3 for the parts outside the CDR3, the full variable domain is GAGVSQSPSNKVTEKGKDVELRCDPISGHTALYWYRQSLGQGLEFLIYFQGNSAPDKSGLPSDRFSAERTGGSVSTLTIQRTQQEDSAVYLCASAGQFTDTQYFGPGTRLTVL.

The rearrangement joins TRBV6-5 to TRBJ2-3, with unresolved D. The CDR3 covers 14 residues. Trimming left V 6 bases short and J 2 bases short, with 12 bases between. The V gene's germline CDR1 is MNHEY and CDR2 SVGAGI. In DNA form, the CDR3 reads TGTGCCAGCAGGGGCAACTTATACACAGATACGCAGTATTTT. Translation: CASRGNLYTDTQYF.

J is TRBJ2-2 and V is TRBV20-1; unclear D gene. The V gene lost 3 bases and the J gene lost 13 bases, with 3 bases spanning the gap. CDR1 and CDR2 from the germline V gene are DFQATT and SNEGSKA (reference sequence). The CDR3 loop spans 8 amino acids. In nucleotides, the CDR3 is TGCAGTGCTAGGCGGCTGTTTTTT. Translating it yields CSARRLFF.

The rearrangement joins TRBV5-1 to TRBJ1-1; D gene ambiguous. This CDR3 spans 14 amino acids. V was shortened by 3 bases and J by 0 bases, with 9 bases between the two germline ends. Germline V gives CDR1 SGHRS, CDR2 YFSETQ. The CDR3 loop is CASSSGSLNTEAFF. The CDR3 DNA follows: TGCGCCAGCAGCTCAGGCAGTTTGAACACTGAAGCTTTCTTT.

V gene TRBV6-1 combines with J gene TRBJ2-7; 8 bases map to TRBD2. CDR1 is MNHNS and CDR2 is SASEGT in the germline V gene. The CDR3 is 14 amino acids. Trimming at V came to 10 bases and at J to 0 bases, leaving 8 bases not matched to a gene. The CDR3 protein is CATFSGTLSYEQYF. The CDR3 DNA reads TGTGCCACCTTTAGCGGGACCCTCTCCTACGAGCAGTACTTC.

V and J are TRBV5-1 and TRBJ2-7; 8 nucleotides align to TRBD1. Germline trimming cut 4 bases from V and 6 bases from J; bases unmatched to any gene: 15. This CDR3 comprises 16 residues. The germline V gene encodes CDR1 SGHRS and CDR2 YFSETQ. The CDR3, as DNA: TGCGCCAGCAGCCTTTGGGGGCAGGGACAGGCCGCCGAGCAGTACTTC. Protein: CASSLWGQGQAAEQYF.

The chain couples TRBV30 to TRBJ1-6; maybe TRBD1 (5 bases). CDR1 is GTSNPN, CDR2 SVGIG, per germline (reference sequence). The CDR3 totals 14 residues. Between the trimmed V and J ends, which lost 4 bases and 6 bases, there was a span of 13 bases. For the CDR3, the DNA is TGTGCCTGGAACGAAGGGGTAGGTAATTCACCCCTCCACTTT. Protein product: CAWNEGVGNSPLHF. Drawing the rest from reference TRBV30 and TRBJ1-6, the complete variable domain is SQTIHQWPATLVQPVGSPLSLECTVEGTSNPNLYWYRQAAGRGLQLLFYSVGIGQISSEVPQNLSASRPQDRQFILSSKKLLLSDSGFYLCAWNEGVGNSPLHFGNGTRLTVT.

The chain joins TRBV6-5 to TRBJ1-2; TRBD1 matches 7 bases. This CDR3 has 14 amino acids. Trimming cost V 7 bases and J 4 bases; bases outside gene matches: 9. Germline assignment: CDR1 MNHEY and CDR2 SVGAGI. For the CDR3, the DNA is TGTGCCAGCAAAGTGACAGGGCCTACCTATGGCTACACCTTC. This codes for CASKVTGPTYGYTF.

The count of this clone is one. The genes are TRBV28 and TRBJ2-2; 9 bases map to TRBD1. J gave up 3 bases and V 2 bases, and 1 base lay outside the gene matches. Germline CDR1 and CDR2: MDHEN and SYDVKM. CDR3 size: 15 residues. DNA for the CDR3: TGTGCCAGCAGTTTACGGGACAGGGACACCGGGGAGCTGTTTTTT. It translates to CASSLRDRDTGELFF.

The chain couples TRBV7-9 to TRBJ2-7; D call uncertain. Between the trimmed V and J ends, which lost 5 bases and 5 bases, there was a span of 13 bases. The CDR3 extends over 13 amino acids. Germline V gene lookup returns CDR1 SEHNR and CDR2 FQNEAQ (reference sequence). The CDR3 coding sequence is TGTGCCAGCAGCCCGATGGTAGCCCACGAGCAGTACTTC. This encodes CASSPMVAHEQYF.

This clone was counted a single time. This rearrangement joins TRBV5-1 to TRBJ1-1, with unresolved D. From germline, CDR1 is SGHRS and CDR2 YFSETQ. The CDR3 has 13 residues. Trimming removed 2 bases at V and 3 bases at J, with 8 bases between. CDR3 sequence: CASSLPGDTEAFF. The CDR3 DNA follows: TGCGCCAGCAGCTTACCCGGGGACACTGAAGCTTTCTTT.

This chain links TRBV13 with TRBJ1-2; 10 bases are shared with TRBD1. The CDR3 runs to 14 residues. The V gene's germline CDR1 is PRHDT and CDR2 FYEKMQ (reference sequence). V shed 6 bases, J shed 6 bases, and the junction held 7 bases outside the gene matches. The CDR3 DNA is TGTGCCAGCAGAACGACAGGGGGCCGGGATGGCTACACCTTC. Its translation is CASRTTGGRDGYTF.

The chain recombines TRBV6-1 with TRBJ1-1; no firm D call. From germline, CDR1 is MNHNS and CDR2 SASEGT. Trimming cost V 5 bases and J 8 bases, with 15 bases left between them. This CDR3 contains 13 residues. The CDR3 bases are TGTGCCAGCAGTCAAACCTCAGGCACCGAAGCTTTCTTT. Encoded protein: CASSQTSGTEAFF.

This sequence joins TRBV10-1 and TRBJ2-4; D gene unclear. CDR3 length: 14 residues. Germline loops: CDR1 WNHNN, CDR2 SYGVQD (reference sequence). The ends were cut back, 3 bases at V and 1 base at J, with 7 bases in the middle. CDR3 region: CASSDGLAKNIQYF. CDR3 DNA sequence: TGCGCCAGCAGTGATGGGCTTGCCAAAAACATTCAGTACTTC.

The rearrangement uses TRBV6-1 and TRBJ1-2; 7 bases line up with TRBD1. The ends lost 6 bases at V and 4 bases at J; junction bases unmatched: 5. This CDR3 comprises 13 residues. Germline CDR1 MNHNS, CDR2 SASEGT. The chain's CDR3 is CASRRDSSYGYTF. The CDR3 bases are TGTGCCAGCAGACGGGACAGCAGCTATGGCTACACCTTC.

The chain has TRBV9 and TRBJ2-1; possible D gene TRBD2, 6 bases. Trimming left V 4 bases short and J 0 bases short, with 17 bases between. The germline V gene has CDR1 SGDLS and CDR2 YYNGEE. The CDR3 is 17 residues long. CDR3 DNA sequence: TGTGCCAGCAGCCCTAGCCGGGCGGGGACCTCCTACAATGAGCAGTTCTTC. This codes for CASSPSRAGTSYNEQFF. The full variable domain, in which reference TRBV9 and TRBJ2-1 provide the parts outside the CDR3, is DSGVTQTPKHLITATGQRVTLRCSPRSGDLSVYWYQQSLDQGLQFLIQYYNGEERAKGNILERFSAQQFPDLHSELNLSSLELGDSALYFCASSPSRAGTSYNEQFFGPGTRLTVL.

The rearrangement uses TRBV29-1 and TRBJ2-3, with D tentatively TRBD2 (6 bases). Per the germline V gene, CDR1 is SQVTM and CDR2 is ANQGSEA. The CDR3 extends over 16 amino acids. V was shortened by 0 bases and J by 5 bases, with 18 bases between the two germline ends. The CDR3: CSVEDLGRKGLDTQYF. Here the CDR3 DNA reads TGCAGCGTTGAAGATCTCGGCCGGAAGGGACTAGATACGCAGTATTTT.

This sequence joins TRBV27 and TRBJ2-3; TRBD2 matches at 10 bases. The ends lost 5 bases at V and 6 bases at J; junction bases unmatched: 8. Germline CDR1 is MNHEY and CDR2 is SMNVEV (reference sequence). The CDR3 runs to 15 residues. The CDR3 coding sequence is TGTGCCAGCAGTCCGAGCGGGGGGGCTGGGGATACGCAGTATTTT. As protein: CASSPSGGAGDTQYF.

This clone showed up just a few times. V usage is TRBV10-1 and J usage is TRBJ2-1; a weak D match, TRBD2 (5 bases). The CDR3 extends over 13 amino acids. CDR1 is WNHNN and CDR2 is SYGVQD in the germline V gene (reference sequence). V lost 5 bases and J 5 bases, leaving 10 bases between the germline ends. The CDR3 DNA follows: TGCGCCAGCAGTCCCGGACTTAACAATGAGCAGTTCTTC. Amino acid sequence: CASSPGLNNEQFF.

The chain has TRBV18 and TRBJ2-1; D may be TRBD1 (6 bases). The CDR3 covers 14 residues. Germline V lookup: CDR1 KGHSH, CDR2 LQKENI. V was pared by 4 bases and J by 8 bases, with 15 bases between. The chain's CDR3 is CASSRRSQGDEQFF. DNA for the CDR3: TGTGCCAGCTCACGAAGATCACAGGGTGATGAGCAGTTCTTC.

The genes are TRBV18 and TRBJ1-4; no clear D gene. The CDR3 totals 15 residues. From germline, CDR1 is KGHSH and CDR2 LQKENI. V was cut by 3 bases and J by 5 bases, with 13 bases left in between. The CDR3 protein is CASSPGLGTNEKLFF. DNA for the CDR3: TGTGCCAGCTCACCCGGACTGGGCACGAATGAAAAACTGTTTTTT.